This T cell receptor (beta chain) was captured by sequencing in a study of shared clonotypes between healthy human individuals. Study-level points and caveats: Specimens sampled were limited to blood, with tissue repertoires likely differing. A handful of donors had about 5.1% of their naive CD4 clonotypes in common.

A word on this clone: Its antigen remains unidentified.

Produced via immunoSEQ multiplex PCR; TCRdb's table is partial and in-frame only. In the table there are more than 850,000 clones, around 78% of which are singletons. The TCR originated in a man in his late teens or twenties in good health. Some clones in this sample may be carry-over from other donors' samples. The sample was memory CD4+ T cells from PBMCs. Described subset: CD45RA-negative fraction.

CDR3 DNA: TGTGCCAGCAGTTACGGTCAGAATAGCAATCAGCCCCAGCATTTT. Its translation: CASSYGQNSNQPQHF. This chain uses TRBV6-6 with TRBJ1-5; D not certain. The germline gives CDR1 MNHNY, CDR2 SVGAGI (reference sequence). The CDR3 consists of 15 residues. Trimming shortened V by 2 bases and J by 0 bases, and 8 bases separated the two germline ends.